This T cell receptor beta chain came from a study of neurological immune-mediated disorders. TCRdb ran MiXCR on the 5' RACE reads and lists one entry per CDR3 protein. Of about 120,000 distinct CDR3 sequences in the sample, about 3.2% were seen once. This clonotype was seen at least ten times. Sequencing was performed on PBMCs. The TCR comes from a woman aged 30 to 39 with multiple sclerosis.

The CDR3 is CASSGGSLDYNEQFF. The CDR3 DNA reads TGTGCCAGCAGCGGAGGGAGTTTGGACTACAATGAGCAGTTCTTC. The genes are TRBV12-3 or TRBV12-4 and TRBJ2-1; D is perhaps TRBD2 (6 bases). The CDR3 has 15 residues. The ends were cut back, 6 bases at V and 3 bases at J, with 15 bases in the middle.